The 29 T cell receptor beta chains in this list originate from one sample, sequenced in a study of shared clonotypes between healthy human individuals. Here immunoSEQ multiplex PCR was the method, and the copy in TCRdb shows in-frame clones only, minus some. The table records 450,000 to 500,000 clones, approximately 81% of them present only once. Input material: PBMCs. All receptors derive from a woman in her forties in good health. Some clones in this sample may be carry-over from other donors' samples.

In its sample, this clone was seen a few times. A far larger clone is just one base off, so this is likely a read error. DNA for the CDR3: TGTGCCAGCAGCTCAGCAGTGGGCGGCTATGGCTACACCTTC. This gives the protein CASSSAVGGYGYTF. This rearrangement joins TRBV11-2 to TRBJ1-2; no clear D gene. Per the germline V gene, CDR1 is SGHAT and CDR2 is FQNNGV. The length of the CDR3 is 14 residues. V was cut by 4 bases and J by 4 bases, with 13 bases left in between.

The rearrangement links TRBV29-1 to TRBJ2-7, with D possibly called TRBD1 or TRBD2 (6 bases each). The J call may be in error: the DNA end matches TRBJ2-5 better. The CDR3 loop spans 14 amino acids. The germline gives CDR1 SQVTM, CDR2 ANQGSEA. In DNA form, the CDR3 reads TGCAGCGTTGAAGATAGGGGGACTGGAGAGACCCAGTACTTC. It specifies CSVEDRGTGETQYF.

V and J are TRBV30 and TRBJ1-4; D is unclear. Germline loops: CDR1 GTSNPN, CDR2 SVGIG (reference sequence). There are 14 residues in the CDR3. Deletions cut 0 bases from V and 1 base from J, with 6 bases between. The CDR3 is CAWSVGLTNEKLFF. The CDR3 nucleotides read TGTGCCTGGAGTGTTGGACTAACTAATGAAAAACTGTTTTTT.

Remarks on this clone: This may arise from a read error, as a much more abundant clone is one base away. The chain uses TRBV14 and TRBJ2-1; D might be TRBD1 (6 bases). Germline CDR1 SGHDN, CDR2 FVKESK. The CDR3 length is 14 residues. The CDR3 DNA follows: TGTGCCAGCACCGGCGCAGGGGCCTACAATGAGCAGCTCTTC. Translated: CASTGAGAYNEQLF.

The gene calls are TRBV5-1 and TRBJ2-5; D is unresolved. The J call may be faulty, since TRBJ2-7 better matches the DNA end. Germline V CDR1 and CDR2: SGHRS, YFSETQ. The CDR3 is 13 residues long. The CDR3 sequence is CASSEDTHYEQYF. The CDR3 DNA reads TGCGCCAGCAGCGAAGACACCCACTACGAGCAGTACTTC.

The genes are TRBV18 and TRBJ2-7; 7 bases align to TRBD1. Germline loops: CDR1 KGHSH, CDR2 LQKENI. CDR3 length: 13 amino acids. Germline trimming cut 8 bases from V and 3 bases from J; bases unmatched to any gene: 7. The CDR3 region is CASADRVVYEQYF. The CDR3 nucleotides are TGTGCCAGCGCCGACAGGGTGGTCTACGAGCAGTACTTC.

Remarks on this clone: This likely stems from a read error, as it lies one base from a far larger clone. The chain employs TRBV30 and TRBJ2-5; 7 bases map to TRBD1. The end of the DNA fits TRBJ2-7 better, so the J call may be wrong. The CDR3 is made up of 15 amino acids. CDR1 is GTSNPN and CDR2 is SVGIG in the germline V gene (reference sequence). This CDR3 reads CACSVQGLESYEQYF. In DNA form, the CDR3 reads TGTGCCTGTAGTGTACAGGGGCTAGAATCCTACGAGCAGTACTTC.

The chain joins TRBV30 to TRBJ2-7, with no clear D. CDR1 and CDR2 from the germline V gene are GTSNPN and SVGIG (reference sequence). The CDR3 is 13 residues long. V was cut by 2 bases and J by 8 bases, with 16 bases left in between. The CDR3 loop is CAWSKGFNSQQYF. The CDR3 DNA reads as TGTGCCTGGAGTAAGGGATTTAACTCACAGCAGTACTTC.

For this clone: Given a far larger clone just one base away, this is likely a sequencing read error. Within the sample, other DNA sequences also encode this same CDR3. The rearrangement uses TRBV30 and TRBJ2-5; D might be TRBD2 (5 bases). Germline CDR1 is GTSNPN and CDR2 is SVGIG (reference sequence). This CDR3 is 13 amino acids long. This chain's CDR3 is CAWSYSAQETQYF. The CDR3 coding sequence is TGTGCCTGGAGTTATAGCGCCCAAGAGACTCAGTACTTC.

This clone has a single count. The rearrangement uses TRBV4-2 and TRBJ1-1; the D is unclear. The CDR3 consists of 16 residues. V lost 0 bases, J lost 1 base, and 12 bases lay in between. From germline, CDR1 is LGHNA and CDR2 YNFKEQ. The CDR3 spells CASSQDQSKRNTEAFF. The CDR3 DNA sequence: TGTGCCAGCAGCCAAGATCAGTCGAAGAGGAACACTGAAGCTTTCTTT.

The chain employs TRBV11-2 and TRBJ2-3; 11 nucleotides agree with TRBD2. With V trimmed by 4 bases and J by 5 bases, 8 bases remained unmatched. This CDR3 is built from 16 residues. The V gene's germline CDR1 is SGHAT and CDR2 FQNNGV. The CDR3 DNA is TGTGCCAGCAGCTCGTGGACTAGCGGGCGAGGAGATACGCAGTATTTT. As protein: CASSSWTSGRGDTQYF.

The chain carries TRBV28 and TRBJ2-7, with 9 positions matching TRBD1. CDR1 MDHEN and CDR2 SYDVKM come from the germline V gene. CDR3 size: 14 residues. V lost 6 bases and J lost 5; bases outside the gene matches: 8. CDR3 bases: TGTGCCAGCAGCCATGACAGGGGGGGCCACGAGCAGTACTTC. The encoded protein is CASSHDRGGHEQYF.

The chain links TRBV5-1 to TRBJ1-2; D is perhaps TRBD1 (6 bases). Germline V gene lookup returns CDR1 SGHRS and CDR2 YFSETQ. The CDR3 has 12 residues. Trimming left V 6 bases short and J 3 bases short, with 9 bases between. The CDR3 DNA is TGCGCCAGCATGGGGGGCGACTATGGCTACACCTTC. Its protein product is CASMGGDYGYTF.

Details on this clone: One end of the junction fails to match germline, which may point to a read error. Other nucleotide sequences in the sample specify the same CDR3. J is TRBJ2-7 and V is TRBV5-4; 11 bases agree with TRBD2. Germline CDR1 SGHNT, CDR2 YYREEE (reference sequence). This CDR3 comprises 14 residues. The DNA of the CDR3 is TGTGCTAGCAGCCCAACTAGCGGGAGTTATGAGCAGTACTTC. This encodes CASSPTSGSYEQYF.

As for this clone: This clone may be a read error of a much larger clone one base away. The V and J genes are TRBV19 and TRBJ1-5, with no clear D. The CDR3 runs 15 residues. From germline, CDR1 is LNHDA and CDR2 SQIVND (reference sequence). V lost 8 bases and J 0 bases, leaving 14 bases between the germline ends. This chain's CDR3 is CASRRGVASNQPQHF. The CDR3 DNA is TGTGCCAGTCGACGAGGCGTAGCTAGCAATCAGCCCCAGCATTTT.

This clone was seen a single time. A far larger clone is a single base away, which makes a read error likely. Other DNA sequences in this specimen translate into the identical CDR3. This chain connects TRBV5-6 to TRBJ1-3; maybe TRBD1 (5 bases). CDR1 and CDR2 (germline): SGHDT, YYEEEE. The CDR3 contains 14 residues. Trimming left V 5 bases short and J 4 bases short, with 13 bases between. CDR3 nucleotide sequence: TGTGCCAGCAGAACGTGGGGACGCGGAAACACCATATATTTT. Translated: CASRTWGRGNTIYF.

The CDR3 nucleotides read TGTGCCAGTAGTATTGATGTCGGGGTCCATCAGCCCCAGCATTTT. It translates to CASSIDVGVHQPQHF. The gene calls are TRBV19 and TRBJ1-5; D is unresolved. V was cut by 3 bases and J by 5 bases, with 14 bases left in between. CDR3 length equals 15 residues. CDR1 and CDR2 (germline): LNHDA, SQIVND (reference sequence).

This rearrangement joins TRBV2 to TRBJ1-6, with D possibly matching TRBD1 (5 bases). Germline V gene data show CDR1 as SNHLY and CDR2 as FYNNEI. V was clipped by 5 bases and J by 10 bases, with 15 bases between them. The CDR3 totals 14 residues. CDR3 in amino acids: CASSSGFGGSPLHF. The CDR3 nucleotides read TGTGCCAGCAGTTCAGGGTTTGGAGGGTCACCCCTCCACTTT. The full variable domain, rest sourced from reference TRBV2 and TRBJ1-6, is EPEVTQTPSHQVTQMGQEVILRCVPISNHLYFYWYRQILGQKVEFLVSFYNNEISEKSEIFDDQFSVERPDGSNFTLKIRSTKLEDSAMYFCASSSGFGGSPLHFGNGTRLTVT.

CDR3 region: CASSFFGTILYNEQFF. Here the CDR3 DNA reads TGTGCCAGCAGTTTCTTCGGGACCATCCTTTACAATGAGCAGTTCTTC. The rearrangement joins TRBV28 to TRBJ2-1; either TRBD1 or TRBD2 may fit D (5 bases each). The CDR3 covers 16 residues. Germline assignment: CDR1 MDHEN and CDR2 SYDVKM. The germline V and J ends were trimmed by 3 bases and 4 bases, with 16 bases remaining between them.

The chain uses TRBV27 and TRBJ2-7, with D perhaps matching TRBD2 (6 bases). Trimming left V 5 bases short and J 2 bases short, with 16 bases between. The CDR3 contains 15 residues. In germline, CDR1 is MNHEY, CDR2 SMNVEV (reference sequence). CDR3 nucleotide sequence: TGTGCCAGCAGTATGCGGGACGGGGTTACCTACGAGCAGTACTTC. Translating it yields CASSMRDGVTYEQYF.

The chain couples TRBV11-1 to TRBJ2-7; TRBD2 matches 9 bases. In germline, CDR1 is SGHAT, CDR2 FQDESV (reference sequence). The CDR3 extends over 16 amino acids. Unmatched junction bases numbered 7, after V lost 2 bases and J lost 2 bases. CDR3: CASSLRRLADTYEQYF. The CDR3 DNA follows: TGTGCCAGCAGCTTACGTCGACTAGCGGATACCTACGAGCAGTACTTC.

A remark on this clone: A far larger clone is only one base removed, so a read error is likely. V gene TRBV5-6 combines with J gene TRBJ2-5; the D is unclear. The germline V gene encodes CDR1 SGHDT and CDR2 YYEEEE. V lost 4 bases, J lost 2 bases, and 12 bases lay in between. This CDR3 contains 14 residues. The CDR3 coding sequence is TGTGCCAGCAGCCGAGGACGGGTTCAAGAGACCCAGTACTTC. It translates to CASSRGRVQETQYF.

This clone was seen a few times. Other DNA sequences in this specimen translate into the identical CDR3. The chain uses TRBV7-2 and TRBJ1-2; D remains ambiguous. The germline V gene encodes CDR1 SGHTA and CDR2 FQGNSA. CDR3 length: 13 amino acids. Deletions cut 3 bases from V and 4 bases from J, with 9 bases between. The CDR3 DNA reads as TGTGCCAGCAGCTTGGGTGGACCCTATGGCTACACCTTC. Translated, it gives CASSLGGPYGYTF.

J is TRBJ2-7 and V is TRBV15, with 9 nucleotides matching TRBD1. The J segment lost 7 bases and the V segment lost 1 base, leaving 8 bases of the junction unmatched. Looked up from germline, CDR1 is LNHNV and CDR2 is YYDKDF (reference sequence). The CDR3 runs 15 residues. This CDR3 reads CATSRGTTGGREQYF. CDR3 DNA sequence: TGTGCCACCAGCAGAGGAACCACAGGGGGCCGGGAGCAGTACTTC.

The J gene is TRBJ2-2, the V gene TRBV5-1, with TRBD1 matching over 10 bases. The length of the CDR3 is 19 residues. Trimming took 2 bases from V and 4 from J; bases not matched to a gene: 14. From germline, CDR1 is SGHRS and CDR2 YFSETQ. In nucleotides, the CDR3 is TGCGCCAGCAGCTTTTTAGCGCTCGGACAGGGGGTTTCCACCGGGGAGCTGTTTTTT. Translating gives CASSFLALGQGVSTGELFF.

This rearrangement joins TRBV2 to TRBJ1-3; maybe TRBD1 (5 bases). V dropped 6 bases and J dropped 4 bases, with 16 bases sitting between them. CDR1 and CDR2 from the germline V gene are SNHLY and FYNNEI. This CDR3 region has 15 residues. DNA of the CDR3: TGTGCCAGCAGAGAACAGGAGCTGGGAGGAAACACCATATATTTT. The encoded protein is CASREQELGGNTIYF.

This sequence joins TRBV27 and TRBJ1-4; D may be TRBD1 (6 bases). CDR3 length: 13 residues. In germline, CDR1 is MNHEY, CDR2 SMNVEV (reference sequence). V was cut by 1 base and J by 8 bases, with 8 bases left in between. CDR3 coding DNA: TGTGCCAGCAGTTTATTAGGGGGAGAAAAACTGTTTTTT. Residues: CASSLLGGEKLFF.

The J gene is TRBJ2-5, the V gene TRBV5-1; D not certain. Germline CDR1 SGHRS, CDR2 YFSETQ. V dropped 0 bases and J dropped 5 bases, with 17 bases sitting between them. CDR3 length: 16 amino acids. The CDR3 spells CASSLAEGQLGETQYF. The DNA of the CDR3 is TGCGCCAGCAGCTTGGCCGAAGGCCAGCTAGGGGAGACCCAGTACTTC. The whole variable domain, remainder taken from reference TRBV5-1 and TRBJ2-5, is KAGVTQTPRYLIKTRGQQVTLSCSPISGHRSVSWYQQTPGQGLQFLFEYFSETQRNKGNFPGRFSGRQFSNSRSEMNVSTLELGDSALYLCASSLAEGQLGETQYFGPGTRLLVL.

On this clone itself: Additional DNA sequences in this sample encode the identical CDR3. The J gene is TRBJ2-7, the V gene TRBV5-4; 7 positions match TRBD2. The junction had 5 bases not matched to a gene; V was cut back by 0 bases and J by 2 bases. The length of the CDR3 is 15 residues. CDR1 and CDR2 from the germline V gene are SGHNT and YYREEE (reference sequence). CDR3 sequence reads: CASSLVASGTYEQYF. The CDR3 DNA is TGTGCCAGCAGCTTGGTCGCTAGCGGTACCTACGAGCAGTACTTC. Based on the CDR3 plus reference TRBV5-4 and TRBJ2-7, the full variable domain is ETGVTQSPTHLIKTRGQQVTLRCSSQSGHNTVSWYQQALGQGPQFIFQYYREEENGRGNFPPRFSGLQFPNYSSELNVNALELDDSALYLCASSLVASGTYEQYFGPGTRLTVT.